Below, 28 T cell receptor beta chains from the same sample are listed, as sequenced in a study of cytomegalovirus exposure and HLA in healthy donors. The method was immunoSEQ multiplex PCR; TCRdb's version includes in-frame clones alone and lacks a portion of them. Of approximately 120,000 clones in the sample, approximately 89% are singletons; the top ten hold about 1.1%. Sequencing input: PBMCs. The receptors shown here come from a woman younger than 30 in good health and CMV-seronegative.

V usage is TRBV6-4 and J usage is TRBJ2-2; TRBD2 might be the D (5 bases). This CDR3 spans 14 amino acids. V dropped 7 bases and J dropped 4 bases, with 13 bases sitting between them. Germline assignment: CDR1 MRHNA and CDR2 SNTAGT. For the CDR3, the DNA is TGTGCCAGCACCACCCCAGAGGGCACCGGGGAGCTGTTTTTT. Protein: CASTTPEGTGELFF.

The gene calls are TRBV19 and TRBJ2-7; 7 bases line up with TRBD1. The CDR3 is made up of 14 amino acids. CDR1 and CDR2 from the germline V gene are LNHDA and SQIVND (reference sequence). The junction had 9 bases not matched to a gene; V was cut back by 6 bases and J by 4 bases. CDR3 amino acids: CASRTRQGSYEQYF. Written as DNA, the CDR3 is TGTGCCAGTAGGACCCGACAGGGTTCTTACGAGCAGTACTTC.

The V call is TRBV27, the J call TRBJ2-2; 9 nucleotides agree with TRBD2. The V gene's germline CDR1 is MNHEY and CDR2 SMNVEV (reference sequence). V trimming: 3 bases; J trimming: 6 bases; junction bases outside the gene matches: 5. The CDR3 is 15 amino acids. In nucleotides, the CDR3 is TGTGCCAGCAGTTTGATGGGACTAGCCTCCGGGGAGCTGTTTTTT. This sequence encodes CASSLMGLASGELFF.

The rearrangement uses TRBV5-4 and TRBJ1-4; D might be TRBD1 (6 bases). Germline values: CDR1 SGHNT, CDR2 YYREEE (reference sequence). V was pared by 3 bases and J by 0 bases, with 9 bases between. This CDR3 spans 15 amino acids. CDR3 sequence (DNA): TGTGCCAGCAGCTGGGGACACGCAACTAATGAAAAACTGTTTTTT. It encodes CASSWGHATNEKLFF. Complete variable domain (other parts from reference TRBV5-4 and TRBJ1-4): ETGVTQSPTHLIKTRGQQVTLRCSSQSGHNTVSWYQQALGQGPQFIFQYYREEENGRGNFPPRFSGLQFPNYSSELNVNALELDDSALYLCASSWGHATNEKLFFGSGTQLSVL.

V gene TRBV2 combines with J gene TRBJ2-2, with TRBD2 matching over 10 bases. V gave up 1 base and J gave up 5 bases; unmatched junction bases: 4. CDR1 and CDR2 from the germline V gene are SNHLY and FYNNEI. The length of the CDR3 is 16 residues. This CDR3 reads CASSEGLAGVTGELFF. In DNA form, the CDR3 reads TGTGCCAGCAGTGAAGGGCTAGCGGGAGTTACCGGGGAGCTGTTTTTT.

V usage is TRBV6-5 and J usage is TRBJ2-3; no clear D. V was shortened by 0 bases and J by 3 bases, with 10 bases between the two germline ends. The CDR3 length is 15 residues. Germline V gene data show CDR1 as MNHEY and CDR2 as SVGAGI. The CDR3 DNA reads as TGTGCCAGCAGTTACTCTGCGGATGGTACAGATACGCAGTATTTT. Translating gives CASSYSADGTDTQYF.

The V gene is TRBV11-2, the J gene TRBJ1-6; D is ambiguous. The CDR3 length is 16 residues. Germline V lookup: CDR1 SGHAT, CDR2 FQNNGV. The ends were cut back, 2 bases at V and 7 bases at J, with 15 bases in the middle. In DNA, the CDR3 is TGTGCCAGCAGCTTATCCGACACCCGTAGGAATTCACCCCTCCACTTT. Its protein is CASSLSDTRRNSPLHF.

V usage is TRBV18 and J usage is TRBJ2-1; 11 bases align to TRBD2. The CDR3 spans 16 residues. Germline CDR1 is KGHSH and CDR2 is LQKENI. V shed 1 base, J shed 4 bases, and the junction held 3 bases outside the gene matches. CDR3 protein: CASSPRLAGGYNEQFF. In nucleotides, the CDR3 is TGTGCCAGCTCACCACGTCTAGCGGGAGGTTACAATGAGCAGTTCTTC.

This clone appeared a single time. V usage is TRBV4-3 and J usage is TRBJ1-1, with a weak D call TRBD1 (5 bases). Trimming stripped 1 base from V and 3 bases from J, with 15 bases between. CDR3 length: 16 amino acids. Germline CDR1 and CDR2: LGHNA and YSLEER. The chain's CDR3 is CASSQVRDFMDTEAFF. Written as DNA, the CDR3 is TGCGCCAGCAGCCAAGTCCGGGACTTTATGGACACTGAAGCTTTCTTT.

This chain connects TRBV7-9 to TRBJ2-3; 10 bases line up with TRBD1. The V gene's germline CDR1 is SEHNR and CDR2 FQNEAQ (reference sequence). This CDR3 contains 14 residues. Germline trimming cut 3 bases from V and 10 bases from J; bases unmatched to any gene: 7. CDR3 region: CASSFGGTGDPQYF. As DNA, the CDR3 is TGTGCCAGCAGCTTTGGGGGGACAGGGGACCCGCAGTATTTT.

V usage is TRBV5-1 and J usage is TRBJ2-3; 9 bases align to TRBD2. Germline CDR1 is SGHRS and CDR2 is YFSETQ. The V segment lost 0 bases and the J segment 2 bases; nucleotides outside the gene matches: 4. This CDR3 is built from 16 residues. The DNA for the CDR3 is TGCGCCAGCAGCTTGGTCAGCGGGGGGACCACAGATACGCAGTATTTT. This sequence encodes CASSLVSGGTTDTQYF.

This clone was picked up a small number of times. This rearrangement joins TRBV5-1 to TRBJ1-1, with D possibly TRBD1 on 5 matching bases. V gave up 5 bases and J gave up 1 base, with 9 bases separating them. CDR3 length: 13 amino acids. Germline-derived CDR1 and CDR2 are SGHRS and YFSETQ. Written as DNA, the CDR3 is TGCGCCAGCAGGTCAGGGCCGAACACTGAAGCTTTCTTT. Amino acid sequence: CASRSGPNTEAFF. The full variable domain, with the rest looked up from reference TRBV5-1 and TRBJ1-1, is KAGVTQTPRYLIKTRGQQVTLSCSPISGHRSVSWYQQTPGQGLQFLFEYFSETQRNKGNFPGRFSGRQFSNSRSEMNVSTLELGDSALYLCASRSGPNTEAFFGQGTRLTVV.

The chain joins TRBV7-9 to TRBJ1-2, with D possibly being TRBD1 (5 bases). Germline V gene sequence: CDR1 SEHNR, CDR2 FQNEAQ (reference sequence). The V end was cut by 2 bases, the J end by 4 bases, with 11 bases between. The CDR3 is 14 residues long. CDR3 sequence reads: CASSLWGGFYGYTF. The CDR3 DNA reads TGTGCCAGCAGCTTATGGGGGGGTTTCTATGGCTACACCTTC.

This rearrangement joins TRBV30 to TRBJ2-7, with unresolved D. Germline V gene data show CDR1 as GTSNPN and CDR2 as SVGIG (reference sequence). CDR3 size: 11 residues. V lost 4 bases and J lost 9, with 13 bases in between. The CDR3 DNA is TGTGCCTGGACCTTGAGTCGTGGGCAGTACTTC. Translation: CAWTLSRGQYF. Looking up the rest from reference TRBV30 and TRBJ2-7 gives the full variable domain: SQTIHQWPATLVQPVGSPLSLECTVEGTSNPNLYWYRQAAGRGLQLLFYSVGIGQISSEVPQNLSASRPQDRQFILSSKKLLLSDSGFYLCAWTLSRGQYFGPGTRLTVT.

Remarks on this clone: One end of the junction is discordant with germline, which a read error may explain. CDR3 loop: CASRLRDEAFF. The CDR3 DNA reads TGTGCCAGCCGTTTAAGAGATGAAGCTTTCTTT. The chain carries TRBV28 and TRBJ1-1; D remains ambiguous. In germline, CDR1 is MDHEN, CDR2 SYDVKM. The CDR3 loop spans 11 amino acids.

V gene TRBV28 combines with J gene TRBJ1-4, with 8 bases matching TRBD1. Germline CDR1 and CDR2: MDHEN and SYDVKM. The CDR3 sequence is 17 residues long. The V segment lost 3 bases and the J segment 8 bases; nucleotides outside the gene matches: 14. CDR3 protein: CASSFDPPWTGMEKLFF. In DNA, the CDR3 is TGTGCCAGCAGTTTTGACCCACCGTGGACAGGGATGGAAAAACTGTTTTTT.

In DNA, the CDR3 is TGTGCCAGCAGTCCCTCCAGGCAATCCCCACAGTTCTTC. This sequence encodes CASSPSRQSPQFF. V usage is TRBV27 and J usage is TRBJ2-1; no reliable D call. The germline V gene encodes CDR1 MNHEY and CDR2 SMNVEV (reference sequence). V lost 5 bases and J 13 bases, leaving 18 bases between the germline ends. This CDR3 spans 13 amino acids.

The chain employs TRBV28 and TRBJ1-4; D is possibly TRBD1 (5 bases). CDR3 length: 15 amino acids. From germline, CDR1 is MDHEN and CDR2 SYDVKM. V gave up 3 bases and J gave up 8 bases, with 16 bases separating them. For the CDR3, the DNA is TGTGCCAGCAGTTTCGGTTTGGGGCTCGGGGAAAAACTGTTTTTT. This encodes CASSFGLGLGEKLFF. Drawing the rest from reference TRBV28 and TRBJ1-4, the complete variable domain is DVKVTQSSRYLVKRTGEKVFLECVQDMDHENMFWYRQDPGLGLRLIYFSYDVKMKEKGDIPEGYSVSREKKERFSLILESASTNQTSMYLCASSFGLGLGEKLFFGSGTQLSVL.

This chain connects TRBV6-5 to TRBJ2-3; 10 nucleotides agree with TRBD2. Germline CDR1 reads MNHEY; CDR2 reads SVGAGI. Losses at the gene ends were 2 bases for V and 11 bases for J; bases not matched to a gene: 13. The CDR3 runs 16 residues. The CDR3 DNA sequence: TGTGCCAGCAGTTACGTCGCCAGCGGGGGGGCCGCAGGGCAGTATTTT. This encodes CASSYVASGGAAGQYF.

The rearrangement uses TRBV27 and TRBJ1-1; 8 bases match TRBD1. The CDR3 loop spans 15 amino acids. Germline V CDR1 and CDR2: MNHEY, SMNVEV (reference sequence). The junction had 5 bases not matched to a gene; V was cut back by 5 bases and J by 0 bases. CDR3 amino acids: CASSQGARLNTEAFF. Written as DNA, the CDR3 is TGTGCCAGCAGTCAGGGGGCGCGTTTGAACACTGAAGCTTTCTTT.

This chain uses TRBV2 with TRBJ1-4; D is ambiguous. The CDR3 is 14 amino acids. V was clipped by 9 bases and J by 0 bases, with 11 bases between them. Germline V gene lookup returns CDR1 SNHLY and CDR2 FYNNEI. Here the CDR3 reads CASAGGSTNEKLFF. CDR3 DNA sequence: TGTGCCAGTGCGGGAGGATCAACTAATGAAAAACTGTTTTTT.

This chain links TRBV5-4 with TRBJ2-1, with 7 bases fitting TRBD1. Germline V gene data show CDR1 as SGHNT and CDR2 as YYREEE (reference sequence). The CDR3 spans 15 residues. V was clipped by 4 bases and J by 4 bases; unmatched bases: 8. CDR3 protein: CASSRAGTDYNEQFF. The CDR3 DNA reads as TGTGCCAGCAGCAGAGCCGGGACAGATTACAATGAGCAGTTCTTC. The full variable domain, completed using reference TRBV5-4 and TRBJ2-1, is ETGVTQSPTHLIKTRGQQVTLRCSSQSGHNTVSWYQQALGQGPQFIFQYYREEENGRGNFPPRFSGLQFPNYSSELNVNALELDDSALYLCASSRAGTDYNEQFFGPGTRLTVL.

The V gene is TRBV29-1, the J gene TRBJ1-2; TRBD1 is a possible D gene (6 bases). CDR1 and CDR2 (germline): SQVTM, ANQGSEA. The CDR3 consists of 13 residues. The germline V and J ends were trimmed by 6 bases and 6 bases, with 17 bases remaining between them. The CDR3 sequence: CSVGGAALDGYTF. The CDR3 DNA reads as TGCAGCGTGGGGGGGGCTGCTTTGGATGGCTACACCTTC.

The rearrangement joins TRBV19 to TRBJ2-1; 7 bases fit TRBD2. Unmatched junction bases numbered 7, after V lost 1 base and J lost 7 bases. The CDR3 covers 15 residues. Germline CDR1 LNHDA, CDR2 SQIVND (reference sequence). CDR3 bases: TGTGCCAGTAGTATAGCTGGCGGGAGTCGAAATGAGCAGTTCTTC. Translating it yields CASSIAGGSRNEQFF. The complete variable domain, with remaining parts taken from reference TRBV19 and TRBJ2-1, reads DGGITQSPKYLFRKEGQNVTLSCEQNLNHDAMYWYRQDPGQGLRLIYYSQIVNDFQKGDIAEGYSVSREKKESFPLTVTSAQKNPTAFYLCASSIAGGSRNEQFFGPGTRLTVL.

This sequence joins TRBV10-1 and TRBJ2-5; D perhaps matches TRBD2 (6 bases). This CDR3 contains 14 residues. V gave up 3 bases and J gave up 4 bases, with 12 bases separating them. Germline values: CDR1 WNHNN, CDR2 SYGVQD (reference sequence). The CDR3 loop reads CASSESGSPETQYF. CDR3 DNA sequence: TGCGCCAGCAGTGAAAGCGGGTCTCCAGAGACCCAGTACTTC.

The chain has TRBV27 and TRBJ1-2; TRBD1 agrees at 7 bases. Trimming cost V 5 bases and J 2 bases; bases outside gene matches: 8. The CDR3 is 15 amino acids. Germline V gene data show CDR1 as MNHEY and CDR2 as SMNVEV (reference sequence). CDR3 coding DNA: TGTGCCAGCAGTCTAAAGCCGGGACAGAACTATGGCTACACCTTC. This translates into CASSLKPGQNYGYTF.

The rearrangement joins TRBV6-1 to TRBJ1-5; 11 bases match TRBD1. Germline assignment: CDR1 MNHNS and CDR2 SASEGT. The CDR3 has 15 amino acids. V was clipped by 7 bases and J by 6 bases; unmatched bases: 8. CDR3: CASILRTGGGQPQHF. CDR3 DNA sequence: TGTGCCAGCATCCTCCGGACAGGGGGCGGTCAGCCCCAGCATTTT.

The genes are TRBV27 and TRBJ2-5, with 7 bases that match TRBD2. J lost 5 bases, V lost 5 bases, and 8 bases had no gene match. This CDR3 is built from 14 residues. Germline-derived CDR1 and CDR2 are MNHEY and SMNVEV (reference sequence). The CDR3 DNA sequence: TGTGCCAGCAGTATCGGACTAGAGATGGAGACCCAGTACTTC. This translates into CASSIGLEMETQYF.